This T cell receptor (beta chain) stems from a study of CD8 T cells in ankylosing spondylitis. Study outcomes and limitations: Made up of several highly homologous variants, a TCR beta motif appeared characteristic of ankylosing spondylitis blood. In ankylosing spondylitis patients, matched synovial fluid reportedly showed significant enrichment of disease-linked clones.

Quantitative molecular-barcoded 5'-RACE generated the TCR beta libraries. From the 5' RACE reads, TCRdb called clonotypes with MiXCR, one entry per CDR3 protein. Seen here are about 540,000 distinct CDR3 sequences, roughly an eighth observed once, and the top ten hold 6.8%. This clonotype has at least ten counts. Its antigen is undetermined. The V end was cut by 0 bases, the J end by 7 bases, with 12 bases between. The CDR3 sequence is 15 residues long. The source is a male donor with ankylosing spondylitis. The V and J genes are TRBV12-3 or TRBV12-4 and TRBJ1-4, with a weak D call TRBD1 (6 bases). Sample: blood, either unsorted or a sorted T cell fraction (not recorded which). The CDR3 DNA reads as TGTGCCAGCAGTTTAGCGGACAGCCGTTCTGAAAAACTGTTTTTT. Translation: CASSLADSRSEKLFF.